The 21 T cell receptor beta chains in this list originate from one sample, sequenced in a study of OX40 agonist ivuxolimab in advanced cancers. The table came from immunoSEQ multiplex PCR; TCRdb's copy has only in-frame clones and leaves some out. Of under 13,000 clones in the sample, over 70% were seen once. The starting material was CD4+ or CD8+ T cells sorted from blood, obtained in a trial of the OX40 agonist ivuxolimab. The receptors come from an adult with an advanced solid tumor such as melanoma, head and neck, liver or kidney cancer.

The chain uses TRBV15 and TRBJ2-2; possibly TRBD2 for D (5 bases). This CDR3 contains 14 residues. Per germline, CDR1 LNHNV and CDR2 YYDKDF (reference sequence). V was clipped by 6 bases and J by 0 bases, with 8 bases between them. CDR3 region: CATRDGTNTGELFF. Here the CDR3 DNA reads TGTGCCACCAGGGACGGGACGAACACCGGGGAGCTGTTTTTT.

CDR3 nucleotide sequence: TGCAGCGTTGAAGGGGCGGACCTCTATGGCTACACCTTC. This sequence encodes CSVEGADLYGYTF. This rearrangement joins TRBV29-1 to TRBJ1-2; D is unresolved. Per the germline V gene, CDR1 is SQVTM and CDR2 is ANQGSEA. The CDR3 spans 13 residues. The V end lost 1 base, the J end lost 4 bases, and 10 bases lay between the germline ends.

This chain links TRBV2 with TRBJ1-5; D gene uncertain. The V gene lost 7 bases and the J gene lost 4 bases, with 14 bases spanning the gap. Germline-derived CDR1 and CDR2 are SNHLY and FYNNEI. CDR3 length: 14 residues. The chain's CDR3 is CASNTRGDNQPQHF. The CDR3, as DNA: TGTGCCAGCAACACCCGAGGTGATAATCAGCCCCAGCATTTT.

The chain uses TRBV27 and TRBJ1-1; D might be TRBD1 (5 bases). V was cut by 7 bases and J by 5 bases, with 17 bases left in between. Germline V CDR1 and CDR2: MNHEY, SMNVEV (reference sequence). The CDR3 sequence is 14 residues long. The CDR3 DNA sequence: TGTGCCAGCAATTCTTTTCAGGGAAGTACTGAAGCTTTCTTT. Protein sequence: CASNSFQGSTEAFF.

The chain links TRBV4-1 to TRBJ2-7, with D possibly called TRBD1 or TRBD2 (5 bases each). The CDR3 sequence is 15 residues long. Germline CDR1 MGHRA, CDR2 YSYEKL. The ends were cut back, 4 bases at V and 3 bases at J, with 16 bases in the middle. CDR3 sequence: CASSLRRGAYYEQYF. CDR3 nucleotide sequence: TGCGCCAGCAGCCTAAGAAGGGGAGCTTACTACGAGCAGTACTTC.

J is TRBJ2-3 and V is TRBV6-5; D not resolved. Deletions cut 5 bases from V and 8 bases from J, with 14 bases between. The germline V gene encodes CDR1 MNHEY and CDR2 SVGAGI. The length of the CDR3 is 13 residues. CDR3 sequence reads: CASSPLNSGTQYF. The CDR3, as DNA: TGTGCCAGCAGTCCCCTCAACTCCGGTACGCAGTATTTT.

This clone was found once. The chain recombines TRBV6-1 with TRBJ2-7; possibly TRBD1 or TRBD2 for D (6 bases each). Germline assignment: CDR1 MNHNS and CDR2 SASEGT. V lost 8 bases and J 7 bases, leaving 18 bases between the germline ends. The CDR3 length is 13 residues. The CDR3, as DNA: TGTGCCAGCGATACCGGGGGCGCGGGGGAGCAGTACTTC. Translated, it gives CASDTGGAGEQYF.

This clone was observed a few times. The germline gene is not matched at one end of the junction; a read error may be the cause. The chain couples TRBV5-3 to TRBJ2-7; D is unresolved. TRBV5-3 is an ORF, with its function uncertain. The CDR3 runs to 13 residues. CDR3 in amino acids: CASSYASSYEQYF. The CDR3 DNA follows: TGTGCCAGCAGCTACGCCAGCTCCTACGAGCAGTACTTC.

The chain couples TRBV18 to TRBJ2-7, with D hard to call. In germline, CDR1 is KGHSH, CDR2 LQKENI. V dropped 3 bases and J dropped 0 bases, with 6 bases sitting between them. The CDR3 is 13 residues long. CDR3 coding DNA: TGTGCCAGCTCACCCTCTAGCTCCTACGAGCAGTACTTC. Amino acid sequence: CASSPSSSYEQYF.

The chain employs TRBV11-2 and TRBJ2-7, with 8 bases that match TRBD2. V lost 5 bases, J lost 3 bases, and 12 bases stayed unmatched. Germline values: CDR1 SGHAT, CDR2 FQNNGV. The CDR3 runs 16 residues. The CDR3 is CASSQEEAGARYEQYF. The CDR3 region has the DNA TGTGCCAGCAGCCAAGAGGAAGCGGGGGCCCGCTACGAGCAGTACTTC.

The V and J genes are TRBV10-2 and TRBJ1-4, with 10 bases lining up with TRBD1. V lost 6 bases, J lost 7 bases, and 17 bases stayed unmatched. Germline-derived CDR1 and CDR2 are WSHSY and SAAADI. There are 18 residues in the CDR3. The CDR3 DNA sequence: TGCGCCAGCAGCTCCGGGACAGGGGTGGGTTGGTCGAGTGAAAAACTGTTTTTT. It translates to CASSSGTGVGWSSEKLFF.

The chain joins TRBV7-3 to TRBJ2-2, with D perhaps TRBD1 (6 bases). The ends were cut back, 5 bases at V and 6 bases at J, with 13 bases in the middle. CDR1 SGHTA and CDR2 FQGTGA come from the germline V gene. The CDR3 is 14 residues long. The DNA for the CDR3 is TGTGCCAGCAGCGCGGTTCCAGGGGCCGGGGAGCTGTTTTTT. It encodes CASSAVPGAGELFF.

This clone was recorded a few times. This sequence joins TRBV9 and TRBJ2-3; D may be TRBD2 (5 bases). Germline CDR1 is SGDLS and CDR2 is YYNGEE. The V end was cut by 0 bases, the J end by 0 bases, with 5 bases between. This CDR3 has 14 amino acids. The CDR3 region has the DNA TGTGCCAGCAGCGTAGCGGGAAGCACAGATACGCAGTATTTT. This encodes CASSVAGSTDTQYF.

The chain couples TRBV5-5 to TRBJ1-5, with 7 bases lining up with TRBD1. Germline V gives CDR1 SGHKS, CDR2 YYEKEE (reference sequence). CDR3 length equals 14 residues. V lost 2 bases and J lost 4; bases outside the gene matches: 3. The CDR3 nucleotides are TGTGCCAGCAGCTTTACAGGGGCGAATCAGCCCCAGCATTTT. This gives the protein CASSFTGANQPQHF.

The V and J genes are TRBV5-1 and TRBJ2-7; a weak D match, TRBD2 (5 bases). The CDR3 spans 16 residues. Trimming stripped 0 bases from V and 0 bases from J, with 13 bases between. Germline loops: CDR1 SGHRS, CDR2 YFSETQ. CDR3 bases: TGCGCCAGCAGCTTGGAACCAGCGGATTTCTCCTACGAGCAGTACTTC. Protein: CASSLEPADFSYEQYF.

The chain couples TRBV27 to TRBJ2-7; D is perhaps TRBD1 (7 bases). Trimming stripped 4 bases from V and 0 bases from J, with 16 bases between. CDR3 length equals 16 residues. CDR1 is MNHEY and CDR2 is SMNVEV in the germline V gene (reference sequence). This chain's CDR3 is CASSYAGQTSSYEQYF. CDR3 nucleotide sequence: TGTGCCAGCAGTTACGCGGGACAGACTAGCTCCTACGAGCAGTACTTC.

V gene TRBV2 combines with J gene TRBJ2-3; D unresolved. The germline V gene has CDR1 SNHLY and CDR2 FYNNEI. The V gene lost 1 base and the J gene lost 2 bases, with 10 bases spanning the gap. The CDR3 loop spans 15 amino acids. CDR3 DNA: TGTGCCAGCAGTGAAGTTGGACGGCACACAGATACGCAGTATTTT. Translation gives CASSEVGRHTDTQYF. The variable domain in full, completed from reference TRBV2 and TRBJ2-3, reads EPEVTQTPSHQVTQMGQEVILRCVPISNHLYFYWYRQILGQKVEFLVSFYNNEISEKSEIFDDQFSVERPDGSNFTLKIRSTKLEDSAMYFCASSEVGRHTDTQYFGPGTRLTVL.

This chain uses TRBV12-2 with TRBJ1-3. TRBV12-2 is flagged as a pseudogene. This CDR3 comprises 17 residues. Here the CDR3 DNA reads TGTGCAAGTCGCTTAGCGCCCGTATTTCGCTCTGGAAACACCATATATTTT. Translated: CASRLAPVFRSGNTIYF.

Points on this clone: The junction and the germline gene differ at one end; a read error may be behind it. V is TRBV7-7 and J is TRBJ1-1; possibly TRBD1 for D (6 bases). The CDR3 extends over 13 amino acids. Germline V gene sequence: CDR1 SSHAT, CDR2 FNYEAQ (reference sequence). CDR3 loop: CASSRQANTEAFF. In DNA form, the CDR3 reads TGTGCTAGCAGCCGACAGGCTAACACTGAAGCTTTCTTT.

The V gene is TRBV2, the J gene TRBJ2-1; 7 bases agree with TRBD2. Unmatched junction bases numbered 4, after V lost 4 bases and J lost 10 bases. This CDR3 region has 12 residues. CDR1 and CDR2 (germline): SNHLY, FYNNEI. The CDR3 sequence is CASSVSGDEQFF. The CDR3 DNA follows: TGTGCCAGCAGTGTCAGCGGGGACGAGCAGTTCTTC.

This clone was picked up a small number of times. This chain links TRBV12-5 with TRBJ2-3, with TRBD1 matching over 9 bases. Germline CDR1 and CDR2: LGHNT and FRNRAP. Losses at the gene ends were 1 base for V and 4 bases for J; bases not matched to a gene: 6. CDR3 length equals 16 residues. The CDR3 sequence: CASGLEGQGDPDTQYF. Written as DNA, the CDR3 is TGTGCTAGTGGTTTGGAGGGACAGGGTGATCCAGATACGCAGTATTTT. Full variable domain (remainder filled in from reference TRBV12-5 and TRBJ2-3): DARVTQTPRHKVTEMGQEVTMRCQPILGHNTVFWYRQTMMQGLELLAYFRNRAPLDDSGMPKDRFSAEMPDATLATLKIQPSEPRDSAVYFCASGLEGQGDPDTQYFGPGTRLTVL.